Ten or more counts support the clone carrying this T cell receptor (beta chain). Its antigen is as yet unknown. This specimen comes from a study of regulatory T cells in long-lasting Graves disease. Turning to the study itself: For a period under 3 months, newly diagnosed Graves' patients had taken antithyroid drugs.

Broader study findings: TRBV28, TRBJ1-2 and TRBJ2-5 were favored in persistent disease. Less diverse TCR repertoires were seen in persistent Graves' patients than in newly diagnosed ones.

The time point denotes: newly diagnosed GD, antithyroid drugs for less than 3 months. Researchers made the TCR library from RNA that was extracted from PBMCs. As collected, the peripheral blood samples measured 7.5 to 9 milliliters each and went into EDTA tubes. Germline V lookup: CDR1 DFQATT, CDR2 SNEGSKA (reference sequence). V lost 3 bases and J lost 5, with 21 bases in between. The CDR3 runs 16 residues. CDR3 regions were amplified by Arm-PCR using iRepertoire HTBI primers to build TCR beta libraries. TCRdb analysed the multiplex PCR reads with MiXCR anew, one entry per CDR3 protein. The sample shows 200,000 to 250,000 distinct CDR3 sequences, around 20% of them seen only once.

The sequence was collected from a female donor with Graves disease. The sequencing used peripheral blood mononuclear cells (PBMCs), collected at new diagnosis, from a patient treated with antithyroid drugs. The chain couples TRBV20-1 to TRBJ2-3; perhaps D is TRBD1 or TRBD2 (6 bases each). CDR3 DNA: TGCAGTGCTAGGGCCGGGGCAGGGGACTTGAGAGATACGCAGTATTTT. It specifies CSARAGAGDLRDTQYF.